This TCR beta chain was captured in a study of blood T cell repertoires in COVID-19. Germline V gene sequence: CDR1 SQVTM, CDR2 ANQGSEA. This CDR3 comprises 14 residues. V shed 7 bases and J shed 0 bases, with 15 bases lying between them. TCRdb's copy holds only in-frame clones and misses some; the assay was immunoSEQ multiplex PCR. The sample comprises about 230,000 clones, nearly 90% of which are singletons, and about a tenth rests with the top ten. The sequence derives from a man aged 25-45 years who had recovered from COVID-19. Sequencing was done on a sample of PBMCs or T cells enriched from blood (not recorded which). The chain links TRBV29-1 to TRBJ1-1; D possibly corresponds to TRBD1 (5 bases). CDR3 in amino acids: CSAETRQLNTEAFF. CDR3 nucleotide sequence: TGCAGCGCCGAAACCCGACAGCTGAACACTGAAGCTTTCTTT.